The sequence of this TCR beta chain was determined in a study of blood T cell repertoires in COVID-19. Study-level information: COVID-19 samples from acute and convalescent phases originated in the United States, Italy and Spain.

J was trimmed by 4 bases and V by 7 bases; bases with no gene match: 9. This CDR3 contains 14 residues. Germline CDR1 SGHTA, CDR2 FQGNSA. How the authors handled the data: Reference gene primer amplification gave nucleated cell count estimates. Libraries were prepared by immunoSEQ multiplex PCR; TCRdb keeps only in-frame clonotypes and omits some of them. That table is the source of V, J and clone size, and D and trimming were worked out from the DNA. The repertoire includes approximately 76,000 clones, about 85% of them detected once, and around 32% sits in the top ten. This receptor was taken from a woman older than 75 with active or convalescent COVID-19. Sequenced sample: peripheral blood. The genes are TRBV7-2 and TRBJ1-2; TRBD1 matches 7 bases. CDR3 sequence: CASTIRQGLYGYTF. The CDR3 region has the DNA TGTGCCAGCACTATCCGACAGGGTCTCTATGGCTACACCTTC. Full variable domain (remainder filled in from reference TRBV7-2 and TRBJ1-2): GAGVSQSPSNKVTEKGKDVELRCDPISGHTALYWYRQSLGQGLEFLIYFQGNSAPDKSGLPSDRFSAERTGGSVSTLTIQRTQQEDSAVYLCASTIRQGLYGYTFGSGTRLTVV.